The clone carrying this TCR beta chain showed up just a few times. Its antigen is currently unknown. The data derive from a study of molecular identifiers for immune sequencing clone quantification. Points from the study as a whole: Sizes of highly expanded clones could be underestimated through identical TCRs sharing a barcode. In naive cells, under 1% of molecules belonged to clones above 20 RNA copies, against over 97% in effector cells.

For bulk TCR libraries, previously described methods and listed TCR primers were used. TCRdb re-called the PCR reads with MiXCR, one entry per CDR3 protein. Of roughly 630,000 distinct CDR3 sequences listed, less than 30% are singletons. Sorting recovered naive CD8 T cells on a CD8+CD4-CCR7+CD45RA+ profile. The clonotype was recovered from a human donor in good health. Some libraries in this study had Jurkat cell RNA spiked in. The source material was naive CD8+ T cells from blood, with Jurkat cell RNA spiked in. As to subset: FACS-sorted CD8+CD4-CCR7+CD45RA+ naive T cells.

The CDR3 nucleotides read TGTGCCAGCAGCTTCTTAGCGGGGGAAACCTACAATGAGCAGTTCTTC. Protein: CASSFLAGETYNEQFF. The chain uses TRBV7-9 and TRBJ2-1; 9 bases map to TRBD2. The CDR3 loop spans 16 amino acids. Losses at the gene ends were 3 bases for V and 2 bases for J; bases not matched to a gene: 5. Germline V CDR1 and CDR2: SEHNR, FQNEAQ (reference sequence).